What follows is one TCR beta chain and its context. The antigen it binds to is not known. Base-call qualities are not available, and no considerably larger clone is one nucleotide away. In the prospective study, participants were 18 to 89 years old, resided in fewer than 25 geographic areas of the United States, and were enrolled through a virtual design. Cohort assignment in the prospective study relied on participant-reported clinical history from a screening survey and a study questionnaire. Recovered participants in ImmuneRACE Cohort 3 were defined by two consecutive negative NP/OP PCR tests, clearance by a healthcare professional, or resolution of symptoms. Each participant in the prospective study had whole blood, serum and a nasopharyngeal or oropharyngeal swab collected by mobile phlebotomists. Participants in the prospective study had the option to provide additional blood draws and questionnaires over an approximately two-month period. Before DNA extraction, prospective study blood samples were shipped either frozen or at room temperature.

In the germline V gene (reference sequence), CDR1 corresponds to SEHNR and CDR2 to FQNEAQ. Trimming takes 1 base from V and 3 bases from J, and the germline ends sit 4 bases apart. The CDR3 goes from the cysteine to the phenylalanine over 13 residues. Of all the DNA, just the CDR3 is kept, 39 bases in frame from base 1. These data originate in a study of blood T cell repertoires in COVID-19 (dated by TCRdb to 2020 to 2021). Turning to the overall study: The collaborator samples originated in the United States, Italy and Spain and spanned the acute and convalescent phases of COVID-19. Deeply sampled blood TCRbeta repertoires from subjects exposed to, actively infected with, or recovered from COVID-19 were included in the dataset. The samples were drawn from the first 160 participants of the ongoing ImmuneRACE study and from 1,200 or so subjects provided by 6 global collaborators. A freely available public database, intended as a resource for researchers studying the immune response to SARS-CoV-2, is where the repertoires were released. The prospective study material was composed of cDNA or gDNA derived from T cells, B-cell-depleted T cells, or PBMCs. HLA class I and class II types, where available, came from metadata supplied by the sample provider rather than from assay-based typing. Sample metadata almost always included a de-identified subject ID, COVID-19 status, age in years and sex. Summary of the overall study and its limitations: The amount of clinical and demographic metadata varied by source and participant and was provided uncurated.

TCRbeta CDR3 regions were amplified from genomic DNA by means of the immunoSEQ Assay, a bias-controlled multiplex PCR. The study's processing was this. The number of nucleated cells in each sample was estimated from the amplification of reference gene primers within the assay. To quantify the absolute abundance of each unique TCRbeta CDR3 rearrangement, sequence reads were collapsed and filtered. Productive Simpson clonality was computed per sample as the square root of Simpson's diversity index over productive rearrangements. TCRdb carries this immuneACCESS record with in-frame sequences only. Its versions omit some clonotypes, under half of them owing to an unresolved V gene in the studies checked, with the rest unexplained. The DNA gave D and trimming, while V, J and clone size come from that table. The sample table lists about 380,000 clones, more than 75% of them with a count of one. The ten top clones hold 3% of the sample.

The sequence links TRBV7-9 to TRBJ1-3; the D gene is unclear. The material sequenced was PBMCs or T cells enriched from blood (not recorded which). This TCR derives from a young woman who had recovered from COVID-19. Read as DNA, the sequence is TGTGCCAGCAGCTTAGGGAGTGGAAACACCATATATTTT. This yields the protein CASSLGSGNTIYF.